This T cell receptor (beta chain) came from a study of identical twins. This clonotype has a handful of counts. What it binds is not known. V shed 4 bases, J shed 1 base, and the junction held 15 bases outside the gene matches. The CDR3 extends over 18 amino acids. Germline V gives CDR1 SQVTM, CDR2 ANQGSEA. The cDNA had a unique molecular identifier and a template-switch universal primer site. TCRdb passed the 5' RACE reads through MiXCR, listing each CDR3 protein once. The sample has approximately 350,000 distinct CDR3 sequences, 9% to 15% seen once. Broader study findings: Abundant beta clonotypes from cord blood had fewer insertions, unlike memory repertoires, which showed none. Instead of following the same donors, the conclusions were based on cross-sectional statistical analysis.

Separately, the same data were catalogued under a study of yellow fever vaccine responses in identical twins. That investigation notes: Twins' T cell vaccine responses reportedly looked partly convergent, partly personalized.

This TCR was sampled from a woman younger than 35 in good health. What was sequenced was CD8+ T cells sorted from blood. The chain is built from TRBV29-1 and TRBJ2-2, with 7 bases fitting TRBD1. CDR3: CSVAYLTGPSENTGELFF. The CDR3 coding sequence is TGCAGCGTTGCATATTTGACAGGGCCCTCCGAGAACACCGGGGAGCTGTTTTTT.